The clone carrying this T cell receptor (beta chain) was recorded a few times. Trimming cost V 0 bases and J 5 bases, with 13 bases left between them. Germline CDR1 reads SGHTA; CDR2 reads FQGNSA. This CDR3 contains 15 residues. The sample is drawn from a study of patients and donors after allogeneic stem cell transplantation. One entry per CDR3 protein, called by TCRdb with MiXCR from the RT-PCR reads. The sample carries approximately 170,000 distinct CDR3 sequences, approximately 22% recorded once. Specimen: blood, either unsorted or a sorted T cell fraction (not recorded which). The sequence came from a human donor who was either an allogeneic HSCT recipient or a stem cell or donor lymphocyte infusion donor (not recorded which). It is not recorded whose cells these are; they may come from a transplant donor. This chain uses TRBV7-2 with TRBJ1-2; D not certain. The CDR3 DNA sequence: TGTGCCAGCAGCTTAGCGCGAGGTGCCGAATATGGCTACACCTTC. This sequence encodes CASSLARGAEYGYTF.